The clone carrying this T cell receptor (beta chain) was seen a handful of times. What it binds is unknown. TCRdb re-analysed the RT-PCR reads in MiXCR, keeping a single row per CDR3 protein. The data show hundreds of thousands of distinct CDR3 sequences, under 9% seen once. The data originate from a study of response to subunit inactivated influenza vaccine. Study-wide findings and caveats: Seasonal influenza vaccination, on each occasion, was suggested by the authors to recruit few new T cells.

The trim removed 2 bases at V and 3 bases at J, leaving 10 bases unmatched. Germline CDR1 SEHNR, CDR2 FQNEAQ (reference sequence). The CDR3 spans 17 residues. Sample: PBMCs from blood, taken 23 to 25 months after vaccination. This sequence was found in a man between 50 and 75 years old who received an inactivated influenza vaccine. The rearrangement joins TRBV7-9 to TRBJ2-3, with 8 bases matching TRBD2. DNA for the CDR3: TGTGCCAGCAGCTTAAAATTGTTTAGCGGGGATACAGATACGCAGTATTTT. This gives the protein CASSLKLFSGDTDTQYF. Drawing the rest from reference TRBV7-9 and TRBJ2-3, the complete variable domain is DTGVSQNPRHKITKRGQNVTFRCDPISEHNRLYWYRQTLGQGPEFLTYFQNEAQLEKSRLLSDRFSAERPKGSFSTLEIQRTEQGDSAMYLCASSLKLFSGDTDTQYFGPGTRLTVL.